This T cell receptor (beta chain) comes out of a study of T cells in Graves' hyperthyroidism and ophthalmopathy (dated by TCRdb to the late 2010s). In terms of the full investigation: Peripheral blood was collected at initial diagnosis, before any treatment. To identify distinguishing TCR V-J signatures, a discovery cohort of 90 to 100 patients was used, comprising some 45 with Graves' ophthalmopathy and around 60 with stable Graves' hyperthyroidism. An independent validation cohort of around 19 hyperthyroidism patients and 17 patients who later progressed to ophthalmopathy tested prospective prediction of ophthalmopathy. For training and testing, the 100 or so patients in the discovery cohort were randomly divided in a 7:3 ratio. In addition, the study compared T-cell repertoires in thyroid tissue and in blood from about 6 Graves' hyperthyroidism patients. Following sampling, methimazole starting at 30 mg daily was given to hyperthyroidism patients, and high-dose intravenous methylprednisolone was given to ophthalmopathy patients. The paper describes TCR Vbeta CDR3 sequencing of about 140 peripheral blood samples, made up of under 50 ophthalmopathy patients, 70 to 80 hyperthyroidism patients and 17 progressor patients. Results the study describes overall, beyond this receptor: No statistical method was used to set the sample size in advance, and investigators knew the group allocation. During validation, the model predicted progression to ophthalmopathy a median of roughly six months ahead of onset, with just under 71% sensitivity and more than 72% specificity. Most expanded thyroid clonotypes (frequency above 0.001) were also detected in blood, a finding suggesting that blood repertoires may reflect thyroid immune responses. In cross-validation, a model built on a 13 V-J signature told ophthalmopathy apart from stable hyperthyroidism with 87.88% sensitivity and about 81% specificity, and in testing the same model reached 80%/75%.

Stable Graves' hyperthyroidism was defined as no progression to ophthalmopathy during 18 months of follow-up. Hyperthyroidism patients were newly diagnosed, had a disease duration of under 2 months, and were aged 18 to 65 years. Exclusion was applied to patients with uncontrolled infections, other autoimmune diseases, pregnancy or lactation. Diagnoses were established on the basis of clinical symptoms, serum thyroxine and TRAb, thyroid ultrasound, and orbital computed tomography. PBMCs were isolated from approximately 10 ml of fresh peripheral blood by Ficoll-Paque density gradient centrifugation. Total RNA was extracted with Trizol reagent, and quality was checked on an Agilent 2100 Bioanalyzer. The TCR beta CDR3 regions were amplified from the RNA transcripts. A first-round RT-PCR of the TCR CDR3 used the HTBI primer set with the Qiagen OneStep RT-PCR kit. Libraries were constructed in a second round of multiplex PCR, after which size selection and purification were performed. Libraries were sequenced paired-end with 100 bp reads on an Illumina HiSeq2000. As for the authors' bioinformatics: SOAPnuke was used to process the raw data, throwing out any read that contained adapters or uncalled bases, had a mean Phred below 15, or lacked an exact constant-primer or identifier match. High-quality paired reads were merged with COPE v1.2.5, and unique nucleotide sequences were defined as clonotypes. Clonotypes were aligned to IMGT TRBV, TRBD and TRBJ reference segments using MiTCR v1.1. The analysis included only V-J combinations with a frequency above 0.0001, which together covered more than 99% of the repertoires. The TCS score was defined as the ratio of F50 (clonal expansion) to E x V (chaos), calculated using BLOSUM62-based TCRdist between CDR3 peptides within each V-J. Welch's t-statistics and random forest reduced roughly 500 V-J features to 10 to 15, which were used in a naive Bayes classifier (R e1071). The public reads were quality trimmed at Q25 with fastp and then assembled into clones with MiXCR by TCRdb, keeping productive beta chains. Under each unique CDR3 protein, matching rows form one entry showing the most common genes and DNA. Clone size and V and J calls follow TCRdb, not the original study. The sample has around 350,000 distinct CDR3 sequences on record, about 19% of them singletons. The top ten hold around 3.4% of the sample.

Trimmed from V: 11 bases; trimmed from J: 0 bases; junction bases lacking a gene match: 6. The CDR3, cysteine through phenylalanine, is 13 amino acids long. Only the CDR3 region is kept as DNA, spanning 39 bases read in frame from base 1. The CDR1 and CDR2 encoded by the germline V gene are MNHEY and SVGAGI. This clonotype was detected ten times or more. No antigen is known for it. No qualities accompany the bases; no much larger clone lies one base away. Sequenced: blood. This clonotype originated in a woman aged 18-35 years with Graves' hyperthyroidism. The chain employs TRBV6-5 and TRBJ1-1, with TRBD1 identical over 7 junction bases. The nucleotide sequence is TGTGCCGGAAACAGGGGTCTGAACACTGAAGCTTTCTTT. This codes for CAGNRGLNTEAFF.